This note documents a single T cell receptor beta chain sequence. Its antigen is as yet unknown. As every portion of the isolated RNA was reverse transcribed, the sequencing read expressed TCRB transcripts. Clones were read by immunoSEQ multiplex PCR, and TCRdb kept only the in-frame ones, dropping some. This sample has about 210,000 clones, with approximately 11% found just once. Based on CD45RO/CCR7/CD25/CD127/CD95/CD27, CD4+ regulatory, stem cell-like memory, naive and central memory cells were sorted. The data were obtained in a study of beta chain features in type 1 diabetes. Study-wide findings and caveats: Patients with type 1 diabetes carried fewer insertions and had more deletions at their VDJ junctions.

The TCR was taken from a man between 18 and 35 years old in good health. Sequenced input: central memory CD4+ T cells from blood.

The CDR3: CASSQDYGPSGSYNEQFF. Here the CDR3 DNA reads TGCGCCAGCAGCCAAGATTATGGGCCTAGCGGGAGCTACAATGAGCAGTTCTTC. The chain couples TRBV4-3 to TRBJ2-1; 10 bases match TRBD2. The V segment lost 0 bases and the J segment 3 bases; nucleotides outside the gene matches: 8. The CDR3 is made up of 18 amino acids. Per the germline V gene, CDR1 is LGHNA and CDR2 is YSLEER.